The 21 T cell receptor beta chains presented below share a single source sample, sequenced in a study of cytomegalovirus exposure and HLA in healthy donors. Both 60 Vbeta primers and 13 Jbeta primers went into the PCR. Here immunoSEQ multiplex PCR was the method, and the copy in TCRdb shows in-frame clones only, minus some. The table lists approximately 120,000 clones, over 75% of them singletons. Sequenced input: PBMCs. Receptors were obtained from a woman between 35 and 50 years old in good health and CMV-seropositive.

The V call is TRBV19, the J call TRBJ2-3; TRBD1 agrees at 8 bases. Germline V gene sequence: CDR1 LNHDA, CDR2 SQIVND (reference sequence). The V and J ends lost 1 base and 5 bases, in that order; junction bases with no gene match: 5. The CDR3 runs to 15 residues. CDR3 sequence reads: CASSIVSGGEDTQYF. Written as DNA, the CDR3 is TGTGCCAGTAGTATAGTATCAGGGGGCGAAGATACGCAGTATTTT.

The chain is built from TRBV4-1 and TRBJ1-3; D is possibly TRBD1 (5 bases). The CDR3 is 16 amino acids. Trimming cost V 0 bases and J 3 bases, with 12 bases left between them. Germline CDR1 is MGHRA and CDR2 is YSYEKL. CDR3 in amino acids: CASSQDFGGYGNTIYF. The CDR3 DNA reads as TGCGCCAGCAGCCAAGATTTCGGGGGTTATGGAAACACCATATATTTT.

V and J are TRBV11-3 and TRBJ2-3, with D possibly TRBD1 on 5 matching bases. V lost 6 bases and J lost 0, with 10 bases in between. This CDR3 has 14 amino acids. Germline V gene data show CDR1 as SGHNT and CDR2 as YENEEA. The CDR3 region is CASSPRDSTDTQYF. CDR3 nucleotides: TGTGCCAGCAGTCCCAGGGATAGCACAGATACGCAGTATTTT.

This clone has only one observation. CDR3 protein: CASSSTGGKRDTQYF. CDR3 DNA sequence: TGTGCCAGCAGCTCGACAGGGGGCAAACGGGATACGCAGTATTTT. This chain connects TRBV11-1 to TRBJ2-3, with TRBD1 matching over 10 bases. Germline V gene lookup returns CDR1 SGHAT and CDR2 FQDESV (reference sequence). V trimming: 4 bases; J trimming: 6 bases; junction bases outside the gene matches: 7. The CDR3 totals 15 residues.

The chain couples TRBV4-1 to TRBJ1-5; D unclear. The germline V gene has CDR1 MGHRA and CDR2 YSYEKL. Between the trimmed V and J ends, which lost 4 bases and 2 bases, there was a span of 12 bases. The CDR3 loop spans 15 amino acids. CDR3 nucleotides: TGCGCCAGCAGCCGCACCGGGAAGGGCAATCAGCCCCAGCATTTT. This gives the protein CASSRTGKGNQPQHF.

The CDR3 loop reads CSGKTGLYEQYF. In DNA form, the CDR3 reads TGCAGCGGGAAGACAGGGCTCTACGAGCAGTACTTC. J is TRBJ2-7 and V is TRBV29-1; 7 bases agree with TRBD1. There are 12 residues in the CDR3. J gave up 3 bases and V 7 bases, and 6 bases lay outside the gene matches. Germline CDR1 SQVTM, CDR2 ANQGSEA.

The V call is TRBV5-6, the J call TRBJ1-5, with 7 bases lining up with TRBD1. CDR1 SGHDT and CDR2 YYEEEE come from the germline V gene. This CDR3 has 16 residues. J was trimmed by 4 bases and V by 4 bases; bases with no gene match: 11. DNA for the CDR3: TGTGCCAGCAGCGTTACTCAGGGGGGTAGTAATCAGCCCCAGCATTTT. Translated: CASSVTQGGSNQPQHF.

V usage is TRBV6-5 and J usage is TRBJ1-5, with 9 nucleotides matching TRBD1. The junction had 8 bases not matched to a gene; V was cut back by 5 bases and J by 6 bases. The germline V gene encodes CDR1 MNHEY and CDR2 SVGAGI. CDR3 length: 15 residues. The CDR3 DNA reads TGTGCCAGCAGTCAAGGGGACAGGGAAACTCAGCCCCAGCATTTT. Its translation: CASSQGDRETQPQHF.

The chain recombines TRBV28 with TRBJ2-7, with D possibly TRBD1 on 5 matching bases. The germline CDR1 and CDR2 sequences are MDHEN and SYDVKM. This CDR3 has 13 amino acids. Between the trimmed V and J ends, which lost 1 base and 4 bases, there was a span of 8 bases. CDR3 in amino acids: CASSLSGAYEQYF. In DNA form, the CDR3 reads TGTGCCAGCAGTTTATCTGGGGCTTACGAGCAGTACTTC.

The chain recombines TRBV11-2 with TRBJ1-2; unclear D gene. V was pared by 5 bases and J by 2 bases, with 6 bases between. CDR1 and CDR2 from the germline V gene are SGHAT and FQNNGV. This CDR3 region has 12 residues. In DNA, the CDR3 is TGTGCCAGCAGCCCATCAAACTATGGCTACACCTTC. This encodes CASSPSNYGYTF.

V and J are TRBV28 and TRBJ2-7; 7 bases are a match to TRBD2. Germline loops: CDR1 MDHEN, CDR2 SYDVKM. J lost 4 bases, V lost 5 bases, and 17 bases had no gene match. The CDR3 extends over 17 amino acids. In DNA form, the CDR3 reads TGTGCCAGCAGTGGCCCGGGGCTAGCGGTCCCCGTTTACGAGCAGTACTTC. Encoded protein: CASSGPGLAVPVYEQYF.

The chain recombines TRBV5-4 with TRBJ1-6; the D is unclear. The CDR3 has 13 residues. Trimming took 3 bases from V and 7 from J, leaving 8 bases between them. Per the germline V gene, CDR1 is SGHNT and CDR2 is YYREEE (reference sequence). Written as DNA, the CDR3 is TGTGCCAGCAGCTATCCAGGAAATTCACCCCTCCACTTT. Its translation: CASSYPGNSPLHF.

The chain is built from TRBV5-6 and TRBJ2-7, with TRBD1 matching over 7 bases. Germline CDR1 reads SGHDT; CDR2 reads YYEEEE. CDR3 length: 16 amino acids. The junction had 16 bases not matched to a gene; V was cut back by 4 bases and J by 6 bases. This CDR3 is CASSRQGVELIGEQYF. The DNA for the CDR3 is TGTGCCAGCAGCCGGCAGGGGGTGGAACTGATAGGCGAGCAGTACTTC.

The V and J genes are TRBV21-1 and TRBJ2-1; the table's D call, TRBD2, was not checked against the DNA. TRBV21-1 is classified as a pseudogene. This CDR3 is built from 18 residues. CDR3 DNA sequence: TGTGCCAGCAGCAAAGAGGTTATGGTAGCGGGAGTGGTTCCTGAGCAGTTCTTC. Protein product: CASSKEVMVAGVVPEQFF.

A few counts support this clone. CDR3 coding DNA: TGCGCCAGCAGCTTGGCCGTGGGACAGCCAAATCAAGAGACCCAGTACTTC. It specifies CASSLAVGQPNQETQYF. V is TRBV5-1 and J is TRBJ2-5; 7 bases map to TRBD1. With V trimmed by 0 bases and J by 2 bases, 10 bases remained unmatched. From germline, CDR1 is SGHRS and CDR2 YFSETQ. This CDR3 comprises 17 residues.

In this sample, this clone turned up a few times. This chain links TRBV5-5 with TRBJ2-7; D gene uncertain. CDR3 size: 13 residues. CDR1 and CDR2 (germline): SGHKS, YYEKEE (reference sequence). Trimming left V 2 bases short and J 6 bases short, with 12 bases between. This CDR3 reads CASSFTPVTEQYF. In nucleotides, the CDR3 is TGTGCCAGCAGCTTTACACCCGTTACCGAGCAGTACTTC.

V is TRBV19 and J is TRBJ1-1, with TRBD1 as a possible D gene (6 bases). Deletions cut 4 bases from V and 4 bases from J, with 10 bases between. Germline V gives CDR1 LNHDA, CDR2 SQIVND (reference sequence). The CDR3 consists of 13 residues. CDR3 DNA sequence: TGTGCCAGTAGTACCAGGGGAATCACTGAAGCTTTCTTT. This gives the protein CASSTRGITEAFF. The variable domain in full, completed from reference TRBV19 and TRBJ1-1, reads DGGITQSPKYLFRKEGQNVTLSCEQNLNHDAMYWYRQDPGQGLRLIYYSQIVNDFQKGDIAEGYSVSREKKESFPLTVTSAQKNPTAFYLCASSTRGITEAFFGQGTRLTVV.

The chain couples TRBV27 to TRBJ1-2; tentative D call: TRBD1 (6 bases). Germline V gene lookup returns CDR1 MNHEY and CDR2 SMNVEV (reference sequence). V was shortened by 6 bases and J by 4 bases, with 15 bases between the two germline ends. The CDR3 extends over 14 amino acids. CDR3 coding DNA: TGTGCCAGCAGGGCTAGGGGGGGGCCCTATGGCTACACCTTC. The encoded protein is CASRARGGPYGYTF.

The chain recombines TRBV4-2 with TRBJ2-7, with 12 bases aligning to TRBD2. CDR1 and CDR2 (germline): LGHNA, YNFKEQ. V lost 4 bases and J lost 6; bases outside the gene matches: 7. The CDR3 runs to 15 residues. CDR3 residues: CASSPLAGGFGEQYF. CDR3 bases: TGTGCCAGCAGCCCCCTAGCGGGAGGGTTCGGCGAGCAGTACTTC.

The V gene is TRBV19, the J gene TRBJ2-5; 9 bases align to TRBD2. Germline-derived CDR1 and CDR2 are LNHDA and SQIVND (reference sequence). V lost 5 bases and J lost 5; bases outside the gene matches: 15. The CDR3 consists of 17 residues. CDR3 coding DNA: TGTGCCAGTAGTGCAGCCGGGTTAGCGGGAGTTGGGGAGACCCAGTACTTC. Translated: CASSAAGLAGVGETQYF.

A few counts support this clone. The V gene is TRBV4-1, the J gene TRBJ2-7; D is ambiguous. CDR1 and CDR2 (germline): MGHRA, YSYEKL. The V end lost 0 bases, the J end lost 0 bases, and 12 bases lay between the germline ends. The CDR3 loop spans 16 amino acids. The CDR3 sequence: CASSQEFPRSSYEQYF. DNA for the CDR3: TGCGCCAGCAGCCAAGAATTTCCGAGGAGCTCCTACGAGCAGTACTTC.